The rows below give T cell receptor beta chains drawn from one sample of a study of T cell changes during pregnancy in multiple sclerosis. This table comes from immunoSEQ multiplex PCR, and its TCRdb copy is limited to in-frame clones, with some not included. The data contain 95,000 to 100,000 clones, about nine tenths of them seen just once; the ten biggest clones take up around 3%. This sample comprised peripheral blood, obtained in the second trimester of pregnancy. These receptors came from a female donor with multiple sclerosis, enrolled in a pregnancy study. Both conserved end residues are part of each CDR3. Fields, in order: CDR3 DNA, CDR3 protein, CDR3 length, D gene, V gene, clone size, J gene. D genes are given only for firm matches. Rows may omit the clone size; those that give it use once, few, many or a size class.

cdr3_nt: TGTGCCAGCAGCACTGGGCGGGGGGCGAGGGCTGAAGCTTTCTTT
cdr3_aa: CASSTGRGARAEAFF
cdr3_length: 15
d_call: -
v_call: TRBV6-6
clone_size: -
j_call: TRBJ1-1

cdr3_nt: TGTGCCAGCACCGCAGTTGATACGCAGTATTTT
cdr3_aa: CASTAVDTQYF
cdr3_length: 11
d_call: -
v_call: TRBV6-6
clone_size: -
j_call: TRBJ2-3

cdr3_nt: TGTGCCAGCAGCTTACTAGCGGGACGGAATGAGCAGTTCTTC
cdr3_aa: CASSLLAGRNEQFF
cdr3_length: 14
d_call: TRBD2
v_call: TRBV7-2
clone_size: -
j_call: TRBJ2-1

cdr3_nt: TGTGCCAGCAGCCGTGCCTACGAGCAGTACTTC
cdr3_aa: CASSRAYEQYF
cdr3_length: 11
d_call: -
v_call: TRBV28
clone_size: once
j_call: TRBJ2-7

cdr3_nt: TGTGCCAGCAGCCAAGGCCCGGACAGCTTTTATGGCTACACCTTC
cdr3_aa: CASSQGPDSFYGYTF
cdr3_length: 15
d_call: -
v_call: TRBV4-2
clone_size: -
j_call: TRBJ1-2

cdr3_nt: TGTGCCAGCAGCTTCCTGACTAGCGGGGGCTCCTACGAGCAGTACTTC
cdr3_aa: CASSFLTSGGSYEQYF
cdr3_length: 16
d_call: TRBD2
v_call: TRBV7-2
clone_size: -
j_call: TRBJ2-7

cdr3_nt: TGTGCCAGCAGTTTAGACAGGCTCAATCAGCCCCAGCATTTT
cdr3_aa: CASSLDRLNQPQHF
cdr3_length: 14
d_call: -
v_call: TRBV27
clone_size: few
j_call: TRBJ1-5

cdr3_nt: TGTGCCAGCAGAAGGACAGTGGACACTGAAGCTTTCTTT
cdr3_aa: CASRRTVDTEAFF
cdr3_length: 13
d_call: -
v_call: TRBV25-1
clone_size: -
j_call: TRBJ1-1

cdr3_nt: TGTGCCAGCAGTCGCACAGGGACCCAAGAGACCCAGTACTTC
cdr3_aa: CASSRTGTQETQYF
cdr3_length: 14
d_call: -
v_call: TRBV28
clone_size: -
j_call: TRBJ2-5

cdr3_nt: TGTGCCAGCAGGGACAGGGCCACCTACGAGCAGTACTTC
cdr3_aa: CASRDRATYEQYF
cdr3_length: 13
d_call: TRBD1
v_call: TRBV13
clone_size: -
j_call: TRBJ2-7

cdr3_nt: TGTGCCAGCAGACCCACCGGGACTCCCACAGATACGCAGTATTTT
cdr3_aa: CASRPTGTPTDTQYF
cdr3_length: 15
d_call: -
v_call: TRBV6-1
clone_size: -
j_call: TRBJ2-3

cdr3_nt: TGTGCCAGCAGCTTGTCAGGCGCAGATACGCAGTATTTT
cdr3_aa: CASSLSGADTQYF
cdr3_length: 13
d_call: -
v_call: TRBV5-6
clone_size: -
j_call: TRBJ2-3

cdr3_nt: TGTGCCAGCAGTTACGTGGGAGGTCCGGAGACCCAGTACTTC
cdr3_aa: CASSYVGGPETQYF
cdr3_length: 14
d_call: -
v_call: TRBV6-5
clone_size: -
j_call: TRBJ2-5

cdr3_nt: TGTGCCAGCAGTGCTCTACCCGGACAGGGGGGCGATGAGCAGTTCTTC
cdr3_aa: CASSALPGQGGDEQFF
cdr3_length: 16
d_call: TRBD1
v_call: TRBV6-4
clone_size: -
j_call: TRBJ2-1

cdr3_nt: TGTGCCAGCAGCTTAGGGACTAGCGGGAGTTATGAGCAGTTCTTC
cdr3_aa: CASSLGTSGSYEQFF
cdr3_length: 15
d_call: TRBD2
v_call: TRBV7-3
clone_size: -
j_call: TRBJ2-1

cdr3_nt: TGTGCCATCAGTGAGTCGACGTGGGAGGGCCTAAGCAATGAGCAGTTCTTC
cdr3_aa: CAISESTWEGLSNEQFF
cdr3_length: 17
d_call: TRBD2
v_call: TRBV10-3
clone_size: -
j_call: TRBJ2-1

cdr3_nt: TGTGCCACCAGCGCCCACGAGGCAATTTACGAGCAGTACTTC
cdr3_aa: CATSAHEAIYEQYF
cdr3_length: 14
d_call: -
v_call: TRBV15
clone_size: -
j_call: TRBJ2-7

cdr3_nt: TGTGCCAGCAGGGGAGGACAGGGAGGGACTGAAGCTTTCTTT
cdr3_aa: CASRGGQGGTEAFF
cdr3_length: 14
d_call: TRBD1
v_call: TRBV28
clone_size: -
j_call: TRBJ1-1

cdr3_nt: TGTGCCAGCGGGCAGGGACAGCCCCAGCATTTT
cdr3_aa: CASGQGQPQHF
cdr3_length: 11
d_call: -
v_call: TRBV6-5
clone_size: -
j_call: TRBJ1-5

cdr3_nt: TGCAGCGCTTCCGCTGGATTTCGGGGAGGGGCCCCAGATACGCAGTATTTT
cdr3_aa: CSASAGFRGGAPDTQYF
cdr3_length: 17
d_call: TRBD2
v_call: TRBV29-1
clone_size: -
j_call: TRBJ2-3

cdr3_nt: TGTGCCAGCAGCCGAGGGGGATTAACCTACGAGCAGTACTTC
cdr3_aa: CASSRGGLTYEQYF
cdr3_length: 14
d_call: -
v_call: TRBV14
clone_size: few
j_call: TRBJ2-7

cdr3_nt: TGTGCAAGTCGCTTGGGACAGGCCCCGAGCAATCAGCCCCAGCATTTT
cdr3_aa: CASRLGQAPSNQPQHF
cdr3_length: 16
d_call: -
v_call: TRBV12-2
clone_size: -
j_call: TRBJ1-5

cdr3_nt: TGCGCCAGCAGCTTGGGATCGACTAGCGCAACAGATACGCAGTATTTT
cdr3_aa: CASSLGSTSATDTQYF
cdr3_length: 16
d_call: TRBD2
v_call: TRBV5-1
clone_size: -
j_call: TRBJ2-3

cdr3_nt: TGTGCCAGCAGTTTAAGACAGAATCAGCCCCAGCATTTT
cdr3_aa: CASSLRQNQPQHF
cdr3_length: 13
d_call: -
v_call: TRBV28
clone_size: -
j_call: TRBJ1-5

cdr3_nt: TGTGCCACCAGGGCGCAGGGAAACACTGAAGCTTTCTTT
cdr3_aa: CATRAQGNTEAFF
cdr3_length: 13
d_call: -
v_call: TRBV6-1
clone_size: few
j_call: TRBJ1-1

cdr3_nt: TGTGCCAGCTCACCACTCGGCGGGGTGCGGGGCTACACCTTC
cdr3_aa: CASSPLGGVRGYTF
cdr3_length: 14
d_call: -
v_call: TRBV18
clone_size: -
j_call: TRBJ1-2

cdr3_nt: TGTGCCAGCAGCCAAGGGTCGGGGAGCTATGGCTACACCTTC
cdr3_aa: CASSQGSGSYGYTF
cdr3_length: 14
d_call: -
v_call: TRBV7-2
clone_size: -
j_call: TRBJ1-2